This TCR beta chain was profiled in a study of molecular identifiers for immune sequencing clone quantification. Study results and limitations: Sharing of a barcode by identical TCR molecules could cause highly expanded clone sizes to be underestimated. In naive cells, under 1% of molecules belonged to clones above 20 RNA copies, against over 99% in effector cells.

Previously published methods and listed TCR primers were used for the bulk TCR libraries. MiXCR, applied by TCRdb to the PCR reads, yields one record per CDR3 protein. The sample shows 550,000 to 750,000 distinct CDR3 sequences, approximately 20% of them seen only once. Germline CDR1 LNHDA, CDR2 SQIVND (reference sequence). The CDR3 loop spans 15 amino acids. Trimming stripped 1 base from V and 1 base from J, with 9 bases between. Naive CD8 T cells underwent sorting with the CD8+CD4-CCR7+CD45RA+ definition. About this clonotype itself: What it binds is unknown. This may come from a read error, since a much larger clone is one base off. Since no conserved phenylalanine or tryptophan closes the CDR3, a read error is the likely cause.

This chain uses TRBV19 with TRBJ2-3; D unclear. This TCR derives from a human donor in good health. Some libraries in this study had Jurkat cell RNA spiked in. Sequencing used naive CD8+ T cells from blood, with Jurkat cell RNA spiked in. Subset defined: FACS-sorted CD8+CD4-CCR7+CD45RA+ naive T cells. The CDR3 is CASSIGVRGTDTQYS. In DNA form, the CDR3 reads TGTGCCAGTAGTATAGGAGTGCGTGGCACAGATACGCAGTATTCT.